This T cell receptor (beta chain) was recorded in a study of blood T cell repertoires in COVID-19 (TCRdb year 2020). A note on the overall study: Samples covering the acute and convalescent phases of COVID-19 were provided by collaborators in the United States, Italy and Spain. The material from the prospective study consisted of cDNA or gDNA derived from T cells, B-cell-depleted T cells, or PBMCs. The dataset comprised deeply sampled blood TCRbeta repertoires from subjects exposed to, actively infected with, or recovered from COVID-19. The repertoires were released in a freely available public database intended as a resource for research on the immune response to SARS-CoV-2. The samples were drawn from two sources: the first 160 participants of the ongoing ImmuneRACE study, and 950 to 1,500 subjects contributed by 6 global collaborators. Nearly every sample came with metadata listing a de-identified subject ID, COVID-19 status, age in years and sex. Where HLA class I and class II types were available, the types were taken from metadata supplied by the sample provider, not from assay-based typing.

TCRbeta CDR3 regions were amplified from genomic DNA by means of the immunoSEQ Assay, a bias-controlled multiplex PCR. The authors' analysis ran thus. Within the assay, amplification of reference gene primers was used to estimate how many nucleated cells each sample contained. To quantify the absolute abundance of each unique TCRbeta CDR3 rearrangement, sequence reads were collapsed and filtered. Productive Simpson clonality was computed per sample as the square root of Simpson's diversity index over productive rearrangements. TCRdb carries this immuneACCESS record with in-frame sequences only. Its versions omit some clonotypes, under half of them owing to an unresolved V gene in the studies checked, with the rest unexplained. The DNA gave D and trimming, while V, J and clone size come from that table. Counted in this sample were roughly 90,000 clones; approximately 83% of them appeared once. The ten largest clones capture 31% of the sample.

Beyond this particular receptor, the publication reports: How much clinical and demographic metadata was included differed by source and by participant, and the metadata was provided uncurated.

Collaborating institutions collected whole blood in K2EDTA tubes following their own protocols. For TCRbeta analysis, collaborators shipped samples in one of three forms: frozen whole blood, isolated PBMCs, or DNA extracted from either of those sample types. Concerning this clone itself: The target of this receptor is not known. No much larger clone is present one base from it, and per-base qualities are unavailable.

Trimming removed 6 bases from V and 12 bases from J; the gene matches leave 10 bases unexplained. The germline V gene specifies MNHEY as CDR1 and SVGEGT as CDR2. From the cysteine through the phenylalanine, the CDR3 covers 15 amino acids. The retained sequence is limited to the CDR3, 45 bases, with the frame set at the first base. The V gene is TRBV6-2 or TRBV6-3 and the J gene is TRBJ2-3; TRBD2 aligns with 15 central bases. The TCR sequence derives from an elderly woman with active or convalescent COVID-19. Sequencing was carried out using peripheral blood. The nucleotide sequence reads as follows: TGTGCCAGCAGCCTTGGACTAGCGGGGGGGCCACCCCAGTATTTT. Translation gives CASSLGLAGGPPQYF.